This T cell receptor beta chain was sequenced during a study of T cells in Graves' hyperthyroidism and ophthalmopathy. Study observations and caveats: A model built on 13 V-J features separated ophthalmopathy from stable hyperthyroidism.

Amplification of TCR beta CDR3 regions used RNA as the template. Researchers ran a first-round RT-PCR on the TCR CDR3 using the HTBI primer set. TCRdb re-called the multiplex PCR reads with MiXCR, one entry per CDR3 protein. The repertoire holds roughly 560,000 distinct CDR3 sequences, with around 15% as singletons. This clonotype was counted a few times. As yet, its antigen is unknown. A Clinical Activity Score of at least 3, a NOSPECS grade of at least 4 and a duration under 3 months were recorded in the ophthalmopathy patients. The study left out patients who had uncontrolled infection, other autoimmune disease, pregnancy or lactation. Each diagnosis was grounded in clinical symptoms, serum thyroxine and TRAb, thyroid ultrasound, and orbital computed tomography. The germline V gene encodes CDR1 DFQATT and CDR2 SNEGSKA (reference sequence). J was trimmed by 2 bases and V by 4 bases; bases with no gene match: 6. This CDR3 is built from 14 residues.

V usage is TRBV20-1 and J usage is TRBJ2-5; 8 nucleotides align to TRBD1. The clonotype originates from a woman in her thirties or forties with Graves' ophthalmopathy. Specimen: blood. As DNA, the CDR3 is TGCAGTGCTACTGGCAGGGGGCGGCAAGAGACCCAGTACTTC. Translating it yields CSATGRGRQETQYF.